What follows are 19 T cell receptor beta chains derived from one specimen sequenced in a study of identical twins. TCRdb called the 5' RACE reads again in MiXCR, with one record for every CDR3 protein. The sample shows around 370,000 distinct CDR3 sequences, 9% of them seen only once. The source material was naive T cells sorted from blood. The receptors come from a woman aged 45-59 years in good health.

CDR3 residues: CASSSRGGEDTEAFF. DNA for the CDR3: TGCGCCAGCAGCAGCAGAGGGGGCGAGGACACTGAAGCTTTCTTT. This chain joins TRBV5-1 and TRBJ1-1; TRBD1 matches at 7 bases. The V and J ends lost 4 bases and 3 bases, in that order; junction bases with no gene match: 9. CDR1 is SGHRS and CDR2 is YFSETQ in the germline V gene. CDR3 length equals 15 residues.

The J gene is TRBJ2-7, the V gene TRBV28; D is perhaps TRBD1 (6 bases). The CDR3 sequence is 13 residues long. V lost 6 bases to trimming and J lost 4 bases, with 13 bases between them. Germline CDR1 MDHEN, CDR2 SYDVKM. CDR3 coding DNA: TGTGCCAGCAGCCGGGGCAGGGGATACGAGCAGTACTTC. Translating it yields CASSRGRGYEQYF.

The sample holds a few counts of this clonotype. The chain links TRBV12-3 or TRBV12-4 to TRBJ2-7, with D unresolved. CDR3 length: 13 amino acids. Trimming shortened V by 5 bases and J by 5 bases, and 13 bases separated the two germline ends. As DNA, the CDR3 is TGTGCCAGCAGTAGAACCTCCTGGGACGAGCAGTACTTC. Its translation is CASSRTSWDEQYF.

The chain uses TRBV27 and TRBJ2-2; TRBD1 matches at 7 bases. Germline CDR1 is MNHEY and CDR2 is SMNVEV (reference sequence). This CDR3 region has 16 residues. V lost 7 bases and J lost 1; bases outside the gene matches: 9. The CDR3: CASTRLDRVNTGELFF. The DNA of the CDR3 is TGTGCCAGCACCCGTTTAGACAGGGTGAACACCGGGGAGCTGTTTTTT.

In regard to this clonotype: As the CDR3 is not closed by the conserved phenylalanine or tryptophan, this likely results from a read error. The chain combines TRBV11-2 with TRBJ2-7; D unclear. V lost 1 base to trimming and J lost 5 bases, with 6 bases between them. The CDR3 has 12 residues. Germline V CDR1 and CDR2: SGHAT, FQNNGV. The CDR3 DNA reads as TGTGCCAGCAGCTTAGGGAAGGACGAGCAGTACGAC. Its translation: CASSLGKDEQYD.

The V gene is TRBV7-8, the J gene TRBJ1-1; TRBD1 matches 9 bases. Germline V gives CDR1 SGHVS, CDR2 FQNEAQ. The J segment lost 5 bases and the V segment lost 5 bases, leaving 12 bases of the junction unmatched. The CDR3 is made up of 16 amino acids. CDR3 loop: CASSPPGTGWETEAFF. The CDR3 bases are TGTGCCAGCAGCCCCCCCGGGACAGGGTGGGAAACTGAAGCTTTCTTT.

The chain carries TRBV7-9 and TRBJ1-1, with unresolved D. Between the trimmed V and J ends, which lost 8 bases and 6 bases, there was a span of 19 bases. Germline CDR1 reads SEHNR; CDR2 reads FQNEAQ (reference sequence). CDR3 length: 14 residues. CDR3 amino acids: CASDLGALGAEAFF. The CDR3 region has the DNA TGTGCCAGCGATCTTGGAGCGTTGGGTGCTGAAGCTTTCTTT.

J is TRBJ2-7 and V is TRBV7-9; 8 positions agree with TRBD1. The CDR3 totals 14 residues. J gave up 4 bases and V 5 bases, and 7 bases lay outside the gene matches. Germline V gene data show CDR1 as SEHNR and CDR2 as FQNEAQ (reference sequence). The CDR3 DNA is TGTGCCAGCAGCCCGAAGACAGGGGCGTACGAGCAGTACTTC. Encoded protein: CASSPKTGAYEQYF.

The table lists this clonotype with a few counts. The gene calls are TRBV5-5 and TRBJ2-2; D possibly uses TRBD1 or TRBD2 (5 bases each). V was trimmed by 2 bases and J by 1 base, leaving 12 bases between them. There are 16 residues in the CDR3. Germline V CDR1 and CDR2: SGHKS, YYEKEE (reference sequence). The CDR3 reads CASSFSGTVNTGELFF. The CDR3 nucleotides are TGTGCCAGCAGCTTCTCCGGGACGGTGAACACCGGGGAGCTGTTTTTT.

This clonotype was picked up many times. The chain joins TRBV4-1 to TRBJ1-1; 7 bases agree with TRBD1. The length of the CDR3 is 13 residues. Trimming removed 3 bases from V and 5 bases from J; junction bases left unmatched: 3. Germline CDR1 and CDR2: MGHRA and YSYEKL. The CDR3 DNA reads as TGCGCCAGCAGCCAGATCAGGGGGACTGAAGCTTTCTTT. This encodes CASSQIRGTEAFF.

The chain carries TRBV5-1 and TRBJ1-2, with 7 bases that match TRBD1. There are 13 residues in the CDR3. Germline CDR1 and CDR2: SGHRS and YFSETQ. After removal of 2 bases from V and 4 bases from J, the junction contained 2 bases not matched to a gene. CDR3 in DNA: TGCGCCAGCAGCTTTCGGGACAGCTATGGCTACACCTTC. It is translated as CASSFRDSYGYTF.

This clonotype was counted at least ten times. J is TRBJ1-4 and V is TRBV12-3 or TRBV12-4, with a tentative D call TRBD1 (6 bases). V was shortened by 3 bases and J by 2 bases, with 10 bases between the two germline ends. The CDR3 spans 15 residues. The CDR3: CASSLGQGTNEKLFF. The DNA of the CDR3 is TGTGCCAGCAGTTTGGGTCAGGGGACTAATGAAAAACTGTTTTTT.

V usage is TRBV15 and J usage is TRBJ2-7, with TRBD1 matching 8 bases. Per germline, CDR1 LNHNV and CDR2 YYDKDF (reference sequence). The J segment lost 3 bases and the V segment lost 6 bases, leaving 4 bases of the junction unmatched. This CDR3 has 13 amino acids. The DNA for the CDR3 is TGTGCCACCAGTACCGGGACAGGCTACGAGCAGTACGTC. This gives the protein CATSTGTGYEQYV.

This sequence joins TRBV30 and TRBJ2-3; TRBD2 matches 7 bases. J gave up 11 bases and V 2 bases, and 7 bases lay outside the gene matches. The CDR3 runs 12 residues. Germline values: CDR1 GTSNPN, CDR2 SVGIG (reference sequence). Here the CDR3 DNA reads TGTGCCTGGAGTCCCGGCGGGGGAGGGCAGTATTTT. Its translation: CAWSPGGGGQYF.

This clonotype appeared many times. The V gene is TRBV12-3 or TRBV12-4, the J gene TRBJ1-2, with 8 bases aligning to TRBD1. The V and J ends lost 5 bases and 7 bases, in that order; junction bases with no gene match: 6. The CDR3 length is 13 residues. For the CDR3, the DNA is TGTGCCAGCAGTACAGGGGGTCGGTCTGGCTACACCTTC. Translation: CASSTGGRSGYTF.

The rearrangement links TRBV20-1 to TRBJ1-5; D uncertain. There are 14 residues in the CDR3. CDR1 DFQATT and CDR2 SNEGSKA come from the germline V gene (reference sequence). V was shortened by 1 base and J by 2 bases, with 9 bases between the two germline ends. CDR3 bases: TGCAGTGCTAGAGCGGGCAGTCGCAATCAGCCCCAGCATTTT. Protein product: CSARAGSRNQPQHF.

In this sample, this clonotype turned up many times. V usage is TRBV5-1 and J usage is TRBJ2-2; D gene uncertain. Germline CDR1 reads SGHRS; CDR2 reads YFSETQ. Trimming took 7 bases from V and 4 from J, leaving 11 bases between them. The CDR3 contains 13 residues. As DNA, the CDR3 is TGCGCCAGCGGAAGGGAATTCACCGGGGAGCTGTTTTTT. Its protein is CASGREFTGELFF.

This clonotype was recorded at least ten times. This chain connects TRBV5-1 to TRBJ1-6; 8 positions agree with TRBD1. In germline, CDR1 is SGHRS, CDR2 YFSETQ. The length of the CDR3 is 16 residues. V trimming: 2 bases; J trimming: 8 bases; junction bases outside the gene matches: 9. The CDR3 bases are TGCGCCAGCAGCTTCGAACCTCCAGGGGGCGATTCACCCCTCCACTTT. Amino acid sequence: CASSFEPPGGDSPLHF. Full variable domain (missing parts from reference TRBV5-1 and TRBJ1-6): KAGVTQTPRYLIKTRGQQVTLSCSPISGHRSVSWYQQTPGQGLQFLFEYFSETQRNKGNFPGRFSGRQFSNSRSEMNVSTLELGDSALYLCASSFEPPGGDSPLHFGNGTRLTVT.

The rearrangement uses TRBV12-3 or TRBV12-4 and TRBJ1-5; a weak D match, TRBD1 (5 bases). V was pared by 6 bases and J by 0 bases, with 12 bases between. The CDR3 is made up of 15 amino acids. This chain's CDR3 is CASSLGQISNQPQHF. DNA of the CDR3: TGTGCCAGCAGCCTTGGACAAATTAGCAATCAGCCCCAGCATTTT.